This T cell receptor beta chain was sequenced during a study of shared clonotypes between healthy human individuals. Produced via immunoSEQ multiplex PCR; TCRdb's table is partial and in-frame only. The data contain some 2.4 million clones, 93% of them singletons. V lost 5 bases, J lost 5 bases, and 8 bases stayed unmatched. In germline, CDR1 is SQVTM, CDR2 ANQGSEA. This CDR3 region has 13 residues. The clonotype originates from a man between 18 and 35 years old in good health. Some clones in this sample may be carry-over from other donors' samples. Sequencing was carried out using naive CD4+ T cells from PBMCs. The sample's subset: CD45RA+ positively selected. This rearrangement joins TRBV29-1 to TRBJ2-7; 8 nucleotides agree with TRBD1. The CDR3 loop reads CSVTGQGGNEQYF. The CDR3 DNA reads TGCAGCGTTACAGGACAGGGCGGAAACGAGCAGTACTTC.